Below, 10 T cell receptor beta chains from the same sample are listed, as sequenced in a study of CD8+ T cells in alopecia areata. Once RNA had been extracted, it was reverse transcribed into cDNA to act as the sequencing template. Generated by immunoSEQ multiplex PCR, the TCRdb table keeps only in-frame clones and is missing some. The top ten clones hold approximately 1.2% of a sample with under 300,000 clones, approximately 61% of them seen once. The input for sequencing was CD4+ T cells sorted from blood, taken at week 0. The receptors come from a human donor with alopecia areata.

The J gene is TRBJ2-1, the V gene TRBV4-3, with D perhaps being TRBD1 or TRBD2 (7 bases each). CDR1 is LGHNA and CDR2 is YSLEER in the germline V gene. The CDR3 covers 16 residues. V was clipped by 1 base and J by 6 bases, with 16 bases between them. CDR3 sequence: CASSQVARGRGNEQFF. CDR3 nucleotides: TGCGCCAGCAGCCAAGTCGCCAGGGGGAGGGGCAATGAGCAGTTCTTC.

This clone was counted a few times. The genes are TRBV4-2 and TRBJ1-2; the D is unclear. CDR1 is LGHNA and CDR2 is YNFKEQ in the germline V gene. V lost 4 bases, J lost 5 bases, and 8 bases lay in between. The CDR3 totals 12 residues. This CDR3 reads CASSLAGYGYTF. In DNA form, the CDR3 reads TGTGCCAGCAGCCTAGCTGGGTATGGCTACACCTTC.

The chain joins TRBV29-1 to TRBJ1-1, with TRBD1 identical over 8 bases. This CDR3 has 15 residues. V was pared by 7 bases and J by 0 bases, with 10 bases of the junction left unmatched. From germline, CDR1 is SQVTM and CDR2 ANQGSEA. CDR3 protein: CSAERDRRMNTEAFF. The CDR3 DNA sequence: TGCAGCGCAGAGCGGGACAGGAGAATGAACACTGAAGCTTTCTTT. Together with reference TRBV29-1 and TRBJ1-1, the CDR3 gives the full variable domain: SAVISQKPSRDICQRGTSLTIQCQVDSQVTMMFWYRQQPGQSLTLIATANQGSEATYESGFVIDKFPISRPNLTFSTLTVSNMSPEDSSIYLCSAERDRRMNTEAFFGQGTRLTVV.

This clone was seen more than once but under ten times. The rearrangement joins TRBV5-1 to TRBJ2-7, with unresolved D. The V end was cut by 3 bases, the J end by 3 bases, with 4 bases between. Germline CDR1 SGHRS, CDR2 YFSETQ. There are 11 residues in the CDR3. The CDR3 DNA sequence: TGCGCCAGCAGCTCAGGCTACGAGCAGTACTTC. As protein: CASSSGYEQYF.

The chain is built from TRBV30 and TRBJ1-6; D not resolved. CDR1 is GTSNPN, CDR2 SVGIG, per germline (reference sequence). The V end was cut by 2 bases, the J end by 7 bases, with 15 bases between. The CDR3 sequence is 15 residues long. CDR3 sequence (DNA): TGTGCCTGGAGTTCGGGAAATGGGGTGAATTCACCCCTCCACTTT. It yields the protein CAWSSGNGVNSPLHF.

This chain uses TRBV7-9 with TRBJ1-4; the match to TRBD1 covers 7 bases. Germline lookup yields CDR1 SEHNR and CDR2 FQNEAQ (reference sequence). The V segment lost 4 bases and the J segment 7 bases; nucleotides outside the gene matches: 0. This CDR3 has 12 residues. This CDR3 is CASSWTGEKLFF. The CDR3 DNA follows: TGTGCCAGCAGCTGGACAGGTGAAAAACTGTTTTTT.

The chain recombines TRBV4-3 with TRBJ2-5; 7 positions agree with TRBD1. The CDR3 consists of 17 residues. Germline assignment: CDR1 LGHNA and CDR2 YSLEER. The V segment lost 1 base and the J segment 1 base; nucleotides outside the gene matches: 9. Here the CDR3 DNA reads TGCGCCAGCAGCCAAGGTGGGGACAGCAAGATCCAAGAGACCCAGTACTTC. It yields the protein CASSQGGDSKIQETQYF.

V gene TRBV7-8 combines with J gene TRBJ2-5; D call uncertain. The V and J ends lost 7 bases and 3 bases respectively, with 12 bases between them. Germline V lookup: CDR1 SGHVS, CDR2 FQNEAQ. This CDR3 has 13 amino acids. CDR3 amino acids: CASIQTEKETQYF. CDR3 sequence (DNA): TGTGCCAGCATCCAGACGGAGAAAGAGACCCAGTACTTC.

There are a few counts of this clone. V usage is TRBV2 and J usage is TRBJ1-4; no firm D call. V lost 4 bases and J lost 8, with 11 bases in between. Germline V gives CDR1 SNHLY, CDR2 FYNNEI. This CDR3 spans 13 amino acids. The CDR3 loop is CASSGPGWEKLFF. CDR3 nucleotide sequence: TGTGCCAGCAGTGGGCCGGGATGGGAAAAACTGTTTTTT.

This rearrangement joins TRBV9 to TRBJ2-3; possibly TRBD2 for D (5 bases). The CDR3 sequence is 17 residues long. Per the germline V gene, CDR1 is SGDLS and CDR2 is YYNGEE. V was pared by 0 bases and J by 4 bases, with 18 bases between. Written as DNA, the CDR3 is TGTGCCAGCAGCGTAGGGGAGCAGGCCCATTGGGCAGATACGCAGTATTTT. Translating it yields CASSVGEQAHWADTQYF.